This TCR beta chain was sequenced for a study of patients and donors after allogeneic stem cell transplantation. This clonotype showed up just a few times. From the RT-PCR reads, TCRdb called clonotypes with MiXCR, one entry per CDR3 protein. This table holds some 1,600 distinct CDR3 sequences, roughly a sixth found once. The CDR3 is 14 residues long. Germline V gene data show CDR1 as DFQATT and CDR2 as SNEGSKA (reference sequence). With 5 bases clipped from V and 2 bases from J, the junction kept 3 bases outside the gene matches. The clonotype originates from a human donor who was either an allogeneic HSCT recipient or a stem cell or donor lymphocyte infusion donor (not recorded which). It is not recorded whose cells these are; they may come from a transplant donor. Input material: blood, either unsorted or a sorted T cell fraction (not recorded which). The chain couples TRBV20-1 to TRBJ2-1, with 10 bases lining up with TRBD2. The CDR3 loop reads CSASLAGAYNEQFF. The CDR3, as DNA: TGCAGTGCTTCCCTAGCGGGAGCCTACAATGAGCAGTTCTTC.